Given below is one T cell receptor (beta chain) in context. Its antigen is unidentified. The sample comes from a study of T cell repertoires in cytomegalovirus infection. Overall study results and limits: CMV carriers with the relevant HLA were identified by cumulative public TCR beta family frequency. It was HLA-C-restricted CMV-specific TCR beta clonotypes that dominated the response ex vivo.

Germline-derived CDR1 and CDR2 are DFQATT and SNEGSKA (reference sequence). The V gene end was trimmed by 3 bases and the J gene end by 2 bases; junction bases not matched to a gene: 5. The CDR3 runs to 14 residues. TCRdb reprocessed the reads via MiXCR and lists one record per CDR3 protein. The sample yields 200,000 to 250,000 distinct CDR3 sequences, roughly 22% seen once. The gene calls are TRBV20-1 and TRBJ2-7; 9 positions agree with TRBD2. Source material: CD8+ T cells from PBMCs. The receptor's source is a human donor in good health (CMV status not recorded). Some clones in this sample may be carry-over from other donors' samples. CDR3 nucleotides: TGCAGTGCTAGTGAGCGGGGGGCTACCTACGAGCAGTACTTC. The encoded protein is CSASERGATYEQYF.